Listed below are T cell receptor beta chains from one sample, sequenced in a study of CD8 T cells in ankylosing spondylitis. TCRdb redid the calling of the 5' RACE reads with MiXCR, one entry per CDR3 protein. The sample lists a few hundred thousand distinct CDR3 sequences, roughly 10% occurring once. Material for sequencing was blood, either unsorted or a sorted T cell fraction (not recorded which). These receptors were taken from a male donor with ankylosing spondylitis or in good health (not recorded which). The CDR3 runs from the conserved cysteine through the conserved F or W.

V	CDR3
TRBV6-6	CASRDYNEQFF
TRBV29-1	CSVEVDRGQPYEQYF
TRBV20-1	CSARRGPEAFF
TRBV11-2	CAWGLGNTGELFF
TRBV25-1	CASSERGGGNQETQYF
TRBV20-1	CSASRDGGTVIGNEQFF
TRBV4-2	CASSQVGGPADTQYF
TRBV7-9	CASTPLVPEAFF
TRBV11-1	CASGNPSSGRALVDTQYF
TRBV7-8	CASSLATDYGYTF
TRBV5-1	CASSYNSGANVLTF
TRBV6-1	CASSEGTGGPEEQFF
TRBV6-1	CASRQGLDRGYGYTF
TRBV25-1	CASSGKSSGLGELFF
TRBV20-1	CSARSWREQFF
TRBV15	CATGKAREHEKLFF
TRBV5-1	CASSSPQGALNTEAFF
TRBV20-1	CSAKTSDPTKGSTDTQYF
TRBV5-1	CASATGTDTDTQYF
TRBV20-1	CSARLLAGGPSRTDTQYF
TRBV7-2	CASSVSSGNEQFF
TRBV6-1	CASSADYSSYNEQFF
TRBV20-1	CSARGFLAENIQYF
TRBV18	CASSPGLAADTQYF
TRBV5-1	CASRRVPEEGYTF
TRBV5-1	CASSPDGSYEQYF
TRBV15	CATSTRTGRYEQYF
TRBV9	CASSPEGQLYNEQFF
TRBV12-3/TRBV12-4	CASSLGGLARYEQYF
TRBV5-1	CASSLARYYGYTF
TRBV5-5	CASSLGPDGVNGYTF
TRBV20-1	CSAGTRGRSRTYEQYF
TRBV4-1	CASSQDTRRQDFRVVGTEAFF
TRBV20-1	CSAIRGSSYNEQFF
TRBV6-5	CASSYGGNNYGYTF
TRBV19	CASSIGDKGNQPQHF
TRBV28	CASSGAGTAYEQYF
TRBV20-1	CSARDAFSSYNSPLHF
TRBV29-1	CSVLDRTSGGREQYF
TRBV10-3	CAISEWGGAGTDTQYF
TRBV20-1	CSAPRLAQPIGDEQYF
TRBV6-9	CASTNSGNDNEQFF
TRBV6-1	CASSDPAVNTEAFF
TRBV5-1	CASSLVGRDSDEQFF
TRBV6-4	CASSDGLAGNNEQFF
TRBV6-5	CASSYPLAGGLTGELFF
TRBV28	CASSFLSGGQNIQYF
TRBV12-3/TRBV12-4	CASITGGLPTF
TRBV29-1	CSVEAAGLNIQYF
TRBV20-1	CSASRGLAGINEQFF
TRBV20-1	CSARSSVDSGVLTGETQYF
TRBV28	CASSLKGVWQYF
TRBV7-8	CASSEGTDLGTDTQYF
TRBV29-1	CSVVTGNTEAFF
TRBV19	CASSIALAGTSWETQYF
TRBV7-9	CASSPAGIQETQYF
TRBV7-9	CASSLSGDRGNEQFF
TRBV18	CASSLFSGRAAETQYF
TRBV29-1	CSVEADYEQYF